A single sample is the source of the 18 T cell receptor beta chains below, sequenced in a study of CD8+CD57+ T cells in acquired aplastic anemia. TCR beta VDJ and CDR3 were profiled, and genomic DNA was the template. MiXCR, run by TCRdb on the reads, gives a single entry per CDR3 protein. The sample consists of roughly 420,000 distinct CDR3 sequences, around 72% of them appearing once. Sequencing was performed on sorted CD4+, CD8+, or CD8+CD57+ T cells (not recorded which) from PBMCs. These receptors originate from a human donor in good health, serving as a control.

Remarks on this clonotype: One end of the junction varies from germline; a read error may be responsible. The chain combines TRBV7-7 with TRBJ1-2, with 7 bases identical to TRBD1. The CDR3 has 16 residues. Looked up from germline, CDR1 is SSHAT and CDR2 is FNYEAQ (reference sequence). In DNA form, the CDR3 reads TGTGCTAGCAGTACCGGGAGCAGGGGGTCTCCTGGAAGCTACACCTTC. This sequence encodes CASSTGSRGSPGSYTF.

This clonotype was observed once. This rearrangement joins TRBV5-4 to TRBJ2-5; D remains ambiguous. The CDR3 spans 16 residues. CDR1 SGHNT and CDR2 YYREEE come from the germline V gene (reference sequence). Trimming shortened V by 2 bases and J by 4 bases, and 18 bases separated the two germline ends. CDR3 nucleotide sequence: TGTGCCAGCAGCTTACAACCCGTAGGTATACCAGAGACCCAGTACTTC. Amino acids: CASSLQPVGIPETQYF.

This chain uses TRBV7-9 with TRBJ1-4; possible D gene TRBD1, 5 bases. The V end lost 5 bases, the J end lost 6 bases, and 25 bases lay between the germline ends. From germline, CDR1 is SEHNR and CDR2 FQNEAQ (reference sequence). The CDR3 sequence is 18 residues long. In nucleotides, the CDR3 is TGTGCCAGCAGCCAAGAAGGGAACCCAGGGTTGGGAGATGAAAAACTGTTTTTT. This translates into CASSQEGNPGLGDEKLFF.

This chain uses TRBV9 with TRBJ1-2, with D perhaps matching TRBD1 (5 bases). The CDR3 is 15 amino acids. Trimming left V 0 bases short and J 5 bases short, with 14 bases between. In germline, CDR1 is SGDLS, CDR2 YYNGEE. DNA for the CDR3: TGTGCCAGCAGCGTAGCCCCGGGACGGCCTTATGGCTACACCTTC. Residues: CASSVAPGRPYGYTF.

Concerning this clonotype itself: One junction end disagrees with the germline gene, perhaps due to a read error. The chain has TRBV5-6 and TRBJ2-3; D remains unclear. The CDR3 is 15 amino acids. CDR1 and CDR2 (germline): SGHDT, YYEEEE. DNA for the CDR3: TGCGCCAGCAGCTTGGGTACAACTAGCACAGATACGCAGTATTTT. Its protein is CASSLGTTSTDTQYF.

Comment on this clonotype: The limits of the CDR3 on the DNA are not certain, so only TCRdb's listed CDR3 is given. The chain has TRBV7-2 and TRBJ1-6. The CDR3 comprises 14 residues, both ends counted. Per germline, CDR1 SGHTA and CDR2 FQGNSA. This CDR3 is CASTSVGYTFGSGF.

The V call is TRBV7-9, the J call TRBJ2-2; D might be TRBD1 (5 bases). Trimming removed 1 base at V and 16 bases at J, with 22 bases between. The CDR3 loop spans 15 amino acids. Germline-derived CDR1 and CDR2 are SEHNR and FQNEAQ (reference sequence). DNA of the CDR3: TGTGCCAGCAGCTTAGACAGTGGTATAGACGTGGGGCCGTTTTTT. Protein sequence: CASSLDSGIDVGPFF. The variable domain in full, completed from reference TRBV7-9 and TRBJ2-2, reads DTGVSQNPRHKITKRGQNVTFRCDPISEHNRLYWYRQTLGQGPEFLTYFQNEAQLEKSRLLSDRFSAERPKGSFSTLEIQRTEQGDSAMYLCASSLDSGIDVGPFFGEGSRLTVL.

In this sample, this clonotype turned up a few times. The chain is built from TRBV11-2 and TRBJ2-5, with 9 bases lining up with TRBD2. V shed 3 bases and J 1 base; nucleotides not matched to a gene: 3. Germline V gives CDR1 SGHAT, CDR2 FQNNGV. CDR3 length: 15 amino acids. DNA of the CDR3: TGTGCCAGCAGCTTCGGGACTAGCCTCCAAGAGACCCAGTACTTC. Translation gives CASSFGTSLQETQYF.

The chain carries TRBV11-3 and TRBJ1-5; no clear D. The CDR3 runs 15 residues. V lost 5 bases and J 2 bases, leaving 13 bases between the germline ends. Looked up from germline, CDR1 is SGHNT and CDR2 is YENEEA. This CDR3 reads CASSPERTGNQPQHF. The CDR3 DNA reads TGTGCCAGCAGCCCAGAAAGGACCGGCAATCAGCCCCAGCATTTT.

This clonotype has a handful of counts. Because it lacks the conserved phenylalanine or tryptophan at the end, this CDR3 is likely a read error. CDR3 in DNA: TGTGCCACCAGCAGGACTGCGACTAGCGGGGCCAAGACCCAGTACCTC. The encoded protein is CATSRTATSGAKTQYL. The rearrangement joins TRBV15 to TRBJ2-5, with 11 bases fitting TRBD2. V trimming: 3 bases; J trimming: 6 bases; junction bases outside the gene matches: 9. In germline, CDR1 is LNHNV, CDR2 YYDKDF (reference sequence). The CDR3 is 16 amino acids.

The chain recombines TRBV7-8 with TRBJ2-3; TRBD2 matches at 11 bases. Germline V lookup: CDR1 SGHVS, CDR2 FQNEAQ. This CDR3 region has 17 residues. The junction had 3 bases not matched to a gene; V was cut back by 1 base and J by 0 bases. CDR3 in DNA: TGTGCCAGCAGCTTAGTCGCTAGCGGGGGGAGCACAGATACGCAGTATTTT. Protein sequence: CASSLVASGGSTDTQYF.

V usage is TRBV25-1 and J usage is TRBJ1-5; possible D gene TRBD1, 5 bases. Germline V gene lookup returns CDR1 MGHDK and CDR2 SYGVNS. With 8 bases removed from V and 4 bases from J, the gap between germline ends came to 18 bases. The CDR3 extends over 15 amino acids. The CDR3: CASSPLGEGNQPQHF. The DNA of the CDR3 is TGTGCCAGCTCACCGTTGGGGGAGGGGAATCAGCCCCAGCATTTT.

This clonotype was seen repeatedly, ten times or more. This chain connects TRBV4-3 to TRBJ2-3, with 12 bases that match TRBD1. Germline values: CDR1 LGHNA, CDR2 YSLEER. The junction had 8 bases not matched to a gene; V was cut back by 5 bases and J by 5 bases. CDR3 length: 16 residues. CDR3 in amino acids: CASSKGQGAPKDTQYF. The CDR3 DNA reads as TGCGCCAGCAGCAAGGGACAGGGGGCGCCGAAAGATACGCAGTATTTT.

Points on this clonotype: Because the CDR3's place on the DNA is in doubt, the DNA is left out and the CDR3 is given as listed by TCRdb. The V gene is TRBV9, the J gene TRBJ1-1. Counting both end residues, the CDR3 totals 14 amino acids. Germline V gene sequence: CDR1 SGDLS, CDR2 YYNGEE. This chain's CDR3 is CASSVAHGSNYELF.

With regard to this clonotype: At one end the junction does not follow the germline gene, possibly because of a read error. The chain recombines TRBV7-4 with TRBJ1-2; D remains unclear. The CDR3 covers 13 residues. Germline V gives CDR1 SGHVT, CDR2 SQSDAQ. CDR3: CASRLGNNYGYTF. The DNA for the CDR3 is TGTGCCAGCCGCTTGGGGAATAACTATGGCTACACCTTC.

A word on this clonotype: It is unclear where the CDR3 begins or ends on the DNA, so no DNA is shown, and the CDR3 is as TCRdb lists it. The V call is TRBV12-3 or TRBV12-4, the J call TRBJ1-2; the D call in the table, TRBD1, was not verified against the DNA. The CDR3 contains 23 residues when both ends are counted. The CDR3 sequence: CASSFYICSARDEIRQRSYGYTF.

This clonotype was found many times. CDR3 amino acids: CASSIDTMGRAEAFF. The CDR3 nucleotides are TGTGCCAGTAGTATCGATACCATGGGAAGGGCTGAAGCTTTCTTT. The chain recombines TRBV19 with TRBJ1-1; D remains ambiguous. Germline loops: CDR1 LNHDA, CDR2 SQIVND (reference sequence). The CDR3 sequence is 15 residues long. V gave up 3 bases and J gave up 6 bases, with 17 bases separating them.

This sequence joins TRBV9 and TRBJ2-5, with a weak D call TRBD1 (6 bases). This CDR3 is built from 16 residues. Germline V lookup: CDR1 SGDLS, CDR2 YYNGEE. Trimming cost V 4 bases and J 4 bases, with 20 bases left between them. CDR3 region: CASSPRGGSTGETQYF. Here the CDR3 DNA reads TGTGCCAGCAGCCCCAGGGGTGGGTCGACTGGAGAGACCCAGTACTTC.